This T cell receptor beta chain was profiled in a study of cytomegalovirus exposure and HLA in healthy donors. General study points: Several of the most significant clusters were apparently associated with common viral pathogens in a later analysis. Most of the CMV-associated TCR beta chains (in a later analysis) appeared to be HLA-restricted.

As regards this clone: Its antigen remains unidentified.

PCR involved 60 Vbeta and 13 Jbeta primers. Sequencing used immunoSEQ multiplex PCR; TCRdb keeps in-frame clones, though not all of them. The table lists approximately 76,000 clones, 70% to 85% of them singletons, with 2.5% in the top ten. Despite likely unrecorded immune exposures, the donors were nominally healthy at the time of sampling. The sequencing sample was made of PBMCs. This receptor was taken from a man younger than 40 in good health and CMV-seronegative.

This CDR3 is CASSPQQGGTNEKLFF. DNA for the CDR3: TGTGCCAGCTCACCACAACAGGGGGGAACTAATGAAAAACTGTTTTTT. The chain employs TRBV18 and TRBJ1-4, with TRBD1 identical over 8 bases. In germline, CDR1 is KGHSH, CDR2 LQKENI. The V gene end was trimmed by 1 base and the J gene end by 1 base; junction bases not matched to a gene: 2. The CDR3 is made up of 16 amino acids. Using reference TRBV18 and TRBJ1-4 for the parts outside the CDR3, the full variable domain is NAGVMQNPRHLVRRRGQEARLRCSPMKGHSHVYWYRQLPEEGLKFMVYLQKENIIDESGMPKERFSAEFPKEGPSILRIQQVVRGDSAAYFCASSPQQGGTNEKLFFGSGTQLSVL.